This T cell receptor beta chain was captured by sequencing in a study of long-term antiretroviral therapy in people with HIV. Study-wide results and caveats: Blood collection from the mid-2000s to the late 2010s possibly occurred under older ART regimens.

CDR3 length equals 16 residues. Germline CDR1 and CDR2: SGHRS and YFSETQ. The trim removed 3 bases at V and 3 bases at J, leaving 4 bases unmatched. A v3.0 immunoSEQ assay was performed at survey level. The method was immunoSEQ multiplex PCR; TCRdb's version includes in-frame clones alone and lacks a portion of them. The sample has 23,000 or so clones, approximately 88% seen once; the top ten hold more than 13%. As concerns this clone: The target antigen is unknown.

The sequencing used unsorted PBMCs, collected 4.1 to 4.5 years after starting antiretroviral therapy. The J gene is TRBJ2-6, the V gene TRBV5-1, with 9 bases matching TRBD1. The sequence was obtained from a man aged 25 to 40 with HIV. The CDR3 protein is CASSSQGAVGANVLTF. The CDR3 DNA reads as TGCGCCAGCAGCTCACAGGGGGCTGTTGGGGCCAACGTCCTGACTTTC.